This T cell receptor beta chain was sequenced during a study of cytomegalovirus exposure and HLA in healthy donors. The PCR had 60 Vbeta and 13 Jbeta primers. Generated by immunoSEQ multiplex PCR, the TCRdb table keeps only in-frame clones and is missing some. The data show about 200,000 clones, and the top ten clones hold about 1.1%. With 1 base clipped from V and 7 bases from J, the junction kept 7 bases outside the gene matches. The CDR3 totals 15 residues. Looked up from germline, CDR1 is SEHNR and CDR2 is FQNEAQ (reference sequence). What was sequenced was PBMCs. This sequence was found in a girl aged 2 to 10 in good health and CMV-seropositive. This sequence joins TRBV7-9 and TRBJ1-2; TRBD1 matches 9 bases. The CDR3 sequence: CASSLGLQGAVGYTF. The CDR3 DNA follows: TGTGCCAGCAGCTTAGGGTTACAGGGGGCTGTTGGCTACACCTTC.